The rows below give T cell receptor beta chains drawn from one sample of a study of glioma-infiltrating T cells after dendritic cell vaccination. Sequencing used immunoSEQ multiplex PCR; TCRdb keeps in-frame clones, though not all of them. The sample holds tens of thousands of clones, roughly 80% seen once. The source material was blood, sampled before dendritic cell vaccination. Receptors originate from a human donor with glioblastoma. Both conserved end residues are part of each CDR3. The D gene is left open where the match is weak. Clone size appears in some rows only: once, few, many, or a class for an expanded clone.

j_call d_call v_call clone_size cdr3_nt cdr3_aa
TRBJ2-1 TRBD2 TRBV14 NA TGTGCCAGCAGCCATGCTAGCGGGAGGCCGTTGAATGAGCAGTTCTTC CASSHASGRPLNEQFF
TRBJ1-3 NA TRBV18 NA TGTGCCAGCTCACCACCGGGGACTTACGGAAACACCATATATTTT CASSPPGTYGNTIYF
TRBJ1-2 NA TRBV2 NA TGTGCCAGCAGTGAAGTGGGGCCAGGGTATGGCTACACCTTC CASSEVGPGYGYTF
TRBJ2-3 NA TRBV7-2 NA TGTGCCAGCAGCACCAAAGCGACAGGGAGGACAGATACGCAGTATTTT CASSTKATGRTDTQYF
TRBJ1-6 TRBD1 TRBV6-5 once TGTGCCAGCCAAGGACAGGGGAGTTATAATTCACCCCTCCACTTT CASQGQGSYNSPLHF
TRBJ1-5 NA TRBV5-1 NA TGCGCCAGCAGCTTGGAGGCAGGGAATCAGCCCCAGCATTTT CASSLEAGNQPQHF
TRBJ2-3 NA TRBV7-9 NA TGTGCCAGCAGCTTAGGTATTAGCGATACGCAGTATTTT CASSLGISDTQYF
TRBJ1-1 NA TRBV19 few TGTGCCAGTAGTGCGAACGGGGTAATCACTGAAGCTTTCTTT CASSANGVITEAFF
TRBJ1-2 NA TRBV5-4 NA TGTGCCAGCAGCTTGGGGCAGGTCTATGGCTACACCTTC CASSLGQVYGYTF
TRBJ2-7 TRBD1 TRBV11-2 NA TGTGCCAGCAGCTTAGGCGGACAGGGGGGCTACGAGCAGTACTTC CASSLGGQGGYEQYF
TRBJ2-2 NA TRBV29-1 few TGCAGCGTTGGGAGGGGGGGGGCGAAAACCGGGGAGCTGTTTTTT CSVGRGGAKTGELFF
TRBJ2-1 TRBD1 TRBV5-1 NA TGCGCCAGCAGCCCAGGACAGGGGACGTACAATGAGCAGTTCTTC CASSPGQGTYNEQFF
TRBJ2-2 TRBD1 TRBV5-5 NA TGTGCCAGCAGCGCGGGACAGGGGGCGCGAACCGGGGAGCTGTTTTTT CASSAGQGARTGELFF
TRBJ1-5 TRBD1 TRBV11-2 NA TGTGCCAGCAGCCGACAGGGGGCGAATCAGCCCCAGCATTTT CASSRQGANQPQHF
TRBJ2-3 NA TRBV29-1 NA TGCAGTATGGGGGGAGGTTCAGATACGCAGTATTTT CSMGGGSDTQYF
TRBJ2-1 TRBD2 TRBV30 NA TGTGCCTGGAGTGTACTAGCGGGAGGGTTAGGGGACAATGAGCAGTTCTTC CAWSVLAGGLGDNEQFF
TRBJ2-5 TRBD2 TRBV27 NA TGTGCCAGCAGTATCCGGACTAGCGGGGGGGCCGCGATGGAGACCCAGTACTTC CASSIRTSGGAAMETQYF
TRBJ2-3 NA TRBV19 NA TGTGCCAGTAGGCCGGGCAGGGTTATGGGCACAGATACGCAGTATTTT CASRPGRVMGTDTQYF
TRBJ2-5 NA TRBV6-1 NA TGTGCCAGCGGAACAGGGATCCAAGAGACCCAGTACTTC CASGTGIQETQYF
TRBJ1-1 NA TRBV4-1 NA TGCGCCAGCAGCCACCCGCCCCCAGTTGTGAACACTGAAGCTTTCTTT CASSHPPPVVNTEAFF
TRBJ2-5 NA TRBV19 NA TGTGCCAGTAGTATAGATTCAGAAGAGACCCAGTACTTC CASSIDSEETQYF
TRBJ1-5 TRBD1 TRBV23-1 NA TGCGCCGGCAGTCAAAAGGACAGGGTCTATAGCAATCAGCCCCAGCATTTT CAGSQKDRVYSNQPQHF
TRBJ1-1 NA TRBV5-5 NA TGTGCCAGCAGCTTGGATGCAGGCACAATGAACACTGAAGCTTTCTTT CASSLDAGTMNTEAFF
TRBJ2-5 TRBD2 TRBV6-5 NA TGTGCCAGCAGTGGCGGGAGAGCTTTGTACTTC CASSGGRALYF
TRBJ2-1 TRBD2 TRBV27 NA TGTGCCAGCACCTGGGGGGCTAGCGGGTACTACAATGAGCAGTTCTTC CASTWGASGYYNEQFF
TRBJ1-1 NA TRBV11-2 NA TGTGCCAGCAGCTTAGAGCGGGCTGAAGCTTTCTTT CASSLERAEAFF
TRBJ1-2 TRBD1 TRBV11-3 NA TGTGCCAGCAGCTCGGACAGGGGTTATGGCTACACCTTC CASSSDRGYGYTF
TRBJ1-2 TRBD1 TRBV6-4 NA TGTGCCAGCCGAAGAGAACAGGGGCCCAACTATGGCTACACCTTC CASRREQGPNYGYTF
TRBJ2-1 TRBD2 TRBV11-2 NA TGTGCCAGCAGTTCCGGACTAGCGGGGGGCCTGGGGAATGAGCAGTTCTTC CASSSGLAGGLGNEQFF
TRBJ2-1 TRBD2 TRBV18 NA TGTGCCAGCTCACCCCAGGTAGCGGGGGTTGTGAATGAGCAGTTCTTC CASSPQVAGVVNEQFF
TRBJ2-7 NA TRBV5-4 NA TGTGCCAGCAGCCCGCGACAAAGCTCCTACGAGCAGTACTTC CASSPRQSSYEQYF
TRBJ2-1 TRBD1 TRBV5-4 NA TGTGCCAGCAGCTTTGGGGACAGGGAGCGAAATGAGCAGTTCTTC CASSFGDRERNEQFF
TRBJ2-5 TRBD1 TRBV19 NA TGTGCCAGTAGTATAGAGTGGACAGGGTGGGAGACCCAGTACTTC CASSIEWTGWETQYF
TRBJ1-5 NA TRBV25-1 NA TGTGCCAGCAGTGAGGTGGGTGAGGAGCCCCAGCATTTT CASSEVGEEPQHF
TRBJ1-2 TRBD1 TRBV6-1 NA TGTGCCAGCAGGACAGGGTACTATGGCTACACCTTC CASRTGYYGYTF
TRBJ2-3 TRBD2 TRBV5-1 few TGCGCCAGCAGCGGAGCCGGGACTAGCGGGAGGGATACGCAGTATTTT CASSGAGTSGRDTQYF
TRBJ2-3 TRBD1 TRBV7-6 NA TGTGCCAGCAGCCCGATTGGACAGGAGTCCACAGATACGCAGTATTTT CASSPIGQESTDTQYF